These 8 T cell receptor beta chains share one sample of origin, sequenced in a study of T cells in narcolepsy. This table comes from immunoSEQ multiplex PCR, and its TCRdb copy is limited to in-frame clones, with some not included. The sample includes about 40,000 clones, about 87% of them seen just once. The sequenced sample was CD45RA- memory CD4+ T cells from PBMCs. All receptors derive from a human donor with narcolepsy.

The chain has TRBV4-3 and TRBJ1-3; D may be TRBD1 (5 bases). V was pared by 0 bases and J by 3 bases, with 12 bases between. The CDR3 has 16 residues. Germline CDR1 LGHNA, CDR2 YSLEER. The CDR3, as DNA: TGCGCCAGCAGCCAAGATTTACCGGGGGTTGGAAACACCATATATTTT. Translation: CASSQDLPGVGNTIYF.

V usage is TRBV4-3 and J usage is TRBJ2-7, with D maybe TRBD1 (6 bases). The CDR3 has 15 amino acids. Germline CDR1 is LGHNA and CDR2 is YSLEER. The germline V and J ends were trimmed by 1 base and 7 bases, with 17 bases remaining between them. The CDR3 nucleotides are TGCGCCAGCAGCCAAGCCGACGACAGGACCAGTGAGCAGTACTTC. Translated, it gives CASSQADDRTSEQYF.

The rearrangement joins TRBV7-9 to TRBJ2-3; possibly TRBD1 or TRBD2 for D (5 bases each). CDR1 is SEHNR and CDR2 is FQNEAQ in the germline V gene (reference sequence). Trimming pared 2 bases from V and 2 bases from J, leaving 14 bases between. The CDR3 is made up of 16 amino acids. The CDR3 DNA is TGTGCCAGCAGCTTACTCCGGGACGGATTCACAGATACGCAGTATTTT. It encodes CASSLLRDGFTDTQYF.

The J gene is TRBJ1-2, the V gene TRBV27, with 8 bases identical to TRBD1. Per germline, CDR1 MNHEY and CDR2 SMNVEV (reference sequence). The trim removed 3 bases at V and 4 bases at J, leaving 7 bases unmatched. CDR3 length: 15 residues. The CDR3 region is CASSFQGARGYGYTF. The CDR3 DNA reads as TGTGCCAGCAGTTTCCAGGGGGCGCGAGGCTATGGCTACACCTTC.

In DNA, the CDR3 is TGCGCCAGCAGCCAAGGACTAGCGGGAGTTTACAATGAGCAGTTCTTC. It codes for CASSQGLAGVYNEQFF. The chain couples TRBV4-1 to TRBJ2-1; 12 bases fit TRBD2. There are 16 residues in the CDR3. Germline assignment: CDR1 MGHRA and CDR2 YSYEKL. The J segment lost 4 bases and the V segment lost 1 base, leaving 2 bases of the junction unmatched.

The V gene is TRBV5-8, the J gene TRBJ2-1, with unresolved D. V dropped 0 bases and J dropped 2 bases, with 12 bases sitting between them. CDR1 and CDR2 (germline): SGHTS, YDEGEE. This CDR3 has 16 amino acids. DNA for the CDR3: TGTGCCAGCAGCTTGGGTGACCGATCCCCCTACAATGAGCAGTTCTTC. It specifies CASSLGDRSPYNEQFF.

This clone showed up just once. The chain recombines TRBV9 with TRBJ2-7; the match to TRBD1 covers 10 bases. The V and J ends lost 1 base and 8 bases, in that order; junction bases with no gene match: 9. The CDR3 consists of 15 residues. Germline-derived CDR1 and CDR2 are SGDLS and YYNGEE. CDR3 bases: TGTGCCAGCAGCGTACAGAGGGGACAGGGGAGTAAGCAGTACTTC. Its translation is CASSVQRGQGSKQYF. The full variable domain, its missing parts supplied by reference TRBV9 and TRBJ2-7, is DSGVTQTPKHLITATGQRVTLRCSPRSGDLSVYWYQQSLDQGLQFLIQYYNGEERAKGNILERFSAQQFPDLHSELNLSSLELGDSALYFCASSVQRGQGSKQYFGPGTRLTVT.

The chain links TRBV15 to TRBJ2-7, with TRBD1 identical over 8 bases. The CDR3 length is 14 residues. Germline CDR1 is LNHNV and CDR2 is YYDKDF (reference sequence). J lost 11 bases, V lost 2 bases, and 11 bases had no gene match. The CDR3 coding sequence is TGTGCCACCAGCAGAACACAGGGGGTACCTGGGGAGTACTTC. It is translated as CATSRTQGVPGEYF.